The 24 T cell receptor beta chains presented below share a single source sample, sequenced in a study of T cell repertoires in cytomegalovirus infection. TCRdb processed the reads anew with MiXCR; each CDR3 protein has one entry. The sample includes 680,000 or so distinct CDR3 sequences, approximately 34% seen only once; the top ten take about 2.8%. Sequencing was carried out using PBMCs. These receptors were collected from a human donor in good health (CMV status not recorded). Some clones in this sample may be carry-over from other donors' samples.

This clonotype was seen at least ten times. This chain joins TRBV19 and TRBJ2-7, with TRBD2 matching 9 bases. Trimming cost V 3 bases and J 2 bases; bases outside gene matches: 2. In germline, CDR1 is LNHDA, CDR2 SQIVND (reference sequence). The CDR3 spans 14 residues. CDR3 residues: CASSIAGGAYEQYF. CDR3 in DNA: TGTGCCAGTAGTATCGCGGGAGGGGCCTACGAGCAGTACTTC.

This clonotype was seen many times. The chain links TRBV7-8 to TRBJ2-7; D may be TRBD2 (6 bases). The CDR3 length is 16 residues. V shed 1 base and J shed 1 base, with 14 bases lying between them. The germline CDR1 and CDR2 sequences are SGHVS and FQNEAQ. The chain's CDR3 is CASSLERGGGSYEQYF. The CDR3 coding sequence is TGTGCCAGCAGCTTAGAAAGGGGCGGAGGGTCCTACGAGCAGTACTTC.

The chain recombines TRBV28 with TRBJ2-1; TRBD2 matches 12 bases. Germline CDR1 is MDHEN and CDR2 is SYDVKM. The J segment lost 5 bases and the V segment lost 6 bases, leaving 5 bases of the junction unmatched. This CDR3 has 15 residues. The CDR3 sequence: CASSVTSGGDNEQFF. Here the CDR3 DNA reads TGTGCCAGCAGCGTGACTAGCGGGGGAGACAATGAGCAGTTCTTC.

This clonotype was counted between two and nine times. The chain recombines TRBV27 with TRBJ2-1, with TRBD2 matching over 13 bases. The ends lost 5 bases at V and 0 bases at J; junction bases unmatched: 4. This CDR3 has 17 residues. Per germline, CDR1 MNHEY and CDR2 SMNVEV (reference sequence). This chain's CDR3 is CASSKTSGGFSYNEQFF. The CDR3 region has the DNA TGTGCCAGCAGTAAGACTAGCGGGGGGTTCTCCTACAATGAGCAGTTCTTC.

This clonotype was found many times. V usage is TRBV12-3 or TRBV12-4 and J usage is TRBJ1-2; tentative D call: TRBD1 (6 bases). The V and J ends lost 5 bases and 6 bases respectively, with 16 bases between them. This CDR3 spans 14 amino acids. CDR3 bases: TGTGCCAGCAGTCCGACAGGTTCTAGAGATGGCTACACCTTC. Translated, it gives CASSPTGSRDGYTF.

The rearrangement links TRBV12-3 or TRBV12-4 to TRBJ1-5; D remains ambiguous. V shed 8 bases and J shed 4 bases, with 15 bases lying between them. The CDR3 is 14 amino acids. CDR3 sequence reads: CASGPEWENQPQHF. The CDR3 region has the DNA TGTGCCAGCGGTCCAGAATGGGAAAATCAGCCCCAGCATTTT.

V and J are TRBV9 and TRBJ2-2, with D possibly being TRBD2 (6 bases). The V and J ends lost 6 bases and 7 bases respectively, with 19 bases between them. CDR3 length: 15 residues. Germline-derived CDR1 and CDR2 are SGDLS and YYNGEE. CDR3 sequence reads: CASNRLTWGDGELFF. For the CDR3, the DNA is TGTGCCAGCAACCGTTTAACATGGGGGGACGGGGAGCTGTTTTTT. The whole variable domain, remainder taken from reference TRBV9 and TRBJ2-2, is DSGVTQTPKHLITATGQRVTLRCSPRSGDLSVYWYQQSLDQGLQFLIQYYNGEERAKGNILERFSAQQFPDLHSELNLSSLELGDSALYFCASNRLTWGDGELFFGEGSRLTVL.

In this sample, this clonotype turned up once. The V gene is TRBV6-2 or TRBV6-3, the J gene TRBJ2-6; D gene uncertain. The CDR3 contains 14 residues. The V gene's germline CDR1 is MNHEY and CDR2 SVGEGT. The V end was cut by 8 bases, the J end by 6 bases, with 14 bases between. The CDR3 loop is CASGEIGLANVLTF. DNA for the CDR3: TGTGCCAGCGGGGAAATCGGCCTGGCCAACGTCCTGACTTTC.

This clonotype was observed a few times. This chain connects TRBV28 to TRBJ1-2; the D is unclear. Trimming left V 5 bases short and J 7 bases short, with 11 bases between. This CDR3 comprises 12 residues. CDR1 and CDR2 (germline): MDHEN, SYDVKM. The CDR3 region has the DNA TGTGCCAGCAGTATGAAAGTGGGTGGCTACACCTTC. Translation: CASSMKVGGYTF.

This clonotype was counted only a few times. J is TRBJ1-1 and V is TRBV6-6; D unresolved. Germline CDR1 and CDR2: MNHNY and SVGAGI (reference sequence). The CDR3 totals 14 residues. V was trimmed by 5 bases and J by 1 base, leaving 11 bases between them. Here the CDR3 reads CASSPGRANTEAFF. The CDR3 nucleotides read TGTGCCAGCAGTCCTGGGAGGGCGAACACTGAAGCTTTCTTT.

The chain carries TRBV5-4 and TRBJ2-5, with 8 bases identical to TRBD1. The CDR3 extends over 14 amino acids. The V gene end was trimmed by 5 bases and the J gene end by 4 bases; junction bases not matched to a gene: 7. CDR1 and CDR2 (germline): SGHNT, YYREEE (reference sequence). The CDR3 region is CASRTGQGLETQYF. CDR3 coding DNA: TGTGCCAGCAGGACTGGACAGGGACTAGAGACCCAGTACTTC.

In this sample, this clonotype turned up a few times. The V and J genes are TRBV6-2 or TRBV6-3 and TRBJ2-1; 12 bases map to TRBD2. The J segment lost 2 bases and the V segment lost 6 bases, leaving 11 bases of the junction unmatched. The CDR3 consists of 18 residues. The V gene's germline CDR1 is MNHEY and CDR2 SVGEGT. The CDR3 here is CASRRGLAGLAPYNEQFF. DNA of the CDR3: TGTGCCAGCAGAAGGGGACTAGCGGGTCTTGCCCCCTACAATGAGCAGTTCTTC.

The chain recombines TRBV29-1 with TRBJ2-1; the D gene could be TRBD1 or TRBD2 (5 bases each). Per the germline V gene, CDR1 is SQVTM and CDR2 is ANQGSEA. The CDR3 sequence is 14 residues long. With 6 bases removed from V and 4 bases from J, the gap between germline ends came to 16 bases. The CDR3 sequence is CSVVIRDGYNEQFF. Here the CDR3 DNA reads TGCAGCGTCGTAATAAGGGACGGTTACAATGAGCAGTTCTTC.

This clonotype was seen only a few times. The chain's CDR3 is CATSDFGDRHQYF. The CDR3 DNA reads TGTGCCACCAGTGATTTCGGTGACAGACATCAGTACTTC. The V and J genes are TRBV24-1 and TRBJ2-7; D perhaps matches TRBD1 (5 bases). Trimming shortened V by 1 base and J by 10 bases, and 13 bases separated the two germline ends. Germline V gene data show CDR1 as KGHDR and CDR2 as SFDVKD. The CDR3 consists of 13 residues.

This clonotype has just a few counts. This rearrangement joins TRBV28 to TRBJ2-1; 7 bases match TRBD1. The CDR3 totals 15 residues. After removal of 5 bases from V and 6 bases from J, the junction contained 10 bases not matched to a gene. Germline V gene sequence: CDR1 MDHEN, CDR2 SYDVKM. CDR3 DNA: TGTGCCAGCAGTGACAGGGCTCTAGGGGTCAATGAGCAGTTCTTC. This codes for CASSDRALGVNEQFF. Based on the CDR3 plus reference TRBV28 and TRBJ2-1, the full variable domain is DVKVTQSSRYLVKRTGEKVFLECVQDMDHENMFWYRQDPGLGLRLIYFSYDVKMKEKGDIPEGYSVSREKKERFSLILESASTNQTSMYLCASSDRALGVNEQFFGPGTRLTVL.

CDR3 residues: CASSLAGQPPRTQYF. The CDR3 DNA is TGTGCCAGCAGCTTAGCGGGACAGCCCCCCAGGACCCAGTACTTC. The chain couples TRBV7-9 to TRBJ2-5; 7 positions match TRBD1. Germline CDR1 is SEHNR and CDR2 is FQNEAQ (reference sequence). This CDR3 region has 15 residues. The V segment lost 0 bases and the J segment 7 bases; nucleotides outside the gene matches: 8. The whole variable domain, filled in from reference TRBV7-9 and TRBJ2-5, reads DTGVSQNPRHKITKRGQNVTFRCDPISEHNRLYWYRQTLGQGPEFLTYFQNEAQLEKSRLLSDRFSAERPKGSFSTLEIQRTEQGDSAMYLCASSLAGQPPRTQYFGPGTRLLVL.

Only one count was recorded for this clonotype. The chain is built from TRBV28 and TRBJ1-3, with TRBD1 matching 10 bases. With V trimmed by 7 bases and J by 8 bases, 8 bases remained unmatched. The CDR3 is 14 residues long. From germline, CDR1 is MDHEN and CDR2 SYDVKM. As DNA, the CDR3 is TGTGCCAGCACCGACCGACAGGGGGCTTACACCATATATTTT. Protein product: CASTDRQGAYTIYF.

The rearrangement links TRBV7-9 to TRBJ2-7, with 7 bases fitting TRBD1. With V trimmed by 4 bases and J by 7 bases, 7 bases remained unmatched. The CDR3 has 13 residues. Germline assignment: CDR1 SEHNR and CDR2 FQNEAQ (reference sequence). CDR3 region: CASSSTGAVEQYF. The CDR3 DNA reads TGTGCCAGCAGCTCAACAGGGGCGGTGGAGCAGTACTTC.

This chain joins TRBV19 and TRBJ2-7; TRBD2 aligns across 9 bases. The length of the CDR3 is 14 residues. The germline CDR1 and CDR2 sequences are LNHDA and SQIVND (reference sequence). After removal of 5 bases from V and 12 bases from J, the junction contained 14 bases not matched to a gene. CDR3 DNA: TGTGCCAGTAGTCCCGGTGGTAGCGGGGGCCCCGGGTACTTC. Translating gives CASSPGGSGGPGYF. The complete variable domain, with remaining parts taken from reference TRBV19 and TRBJ2-7, reads DGGITQSPKYLFRKEGQNVTLSCEQNLNHDAMYWYRQDPGQGLRLIYYSQIVNDFQKGDIAEGYSVSREKKESFPLTVTSAQKNPTAFYLCASSPGGSGGPGYFGPGTRLTVT.

This clonotype was found a few times. CDR3 sequence reads: CATSRALGEQYF. DNA of the CDR3: TGTGCCACCAGCAGAGCCCTTGGTGAGCAGTACTTC. The genes are TRBV15 and TRBJ2-7; D remains unclear. Trimming shortened V by 1 base and J by 7 bases, and 8 bases separated the two germline ends. The germline gives CDR1 LNHNV, CDR2 YYDKDF (reference sequence). The CDR3 is 12 residues long. The whole variable domain, filled in from reference TRBV15 and TRBJ2-7, reads DAMVIQNPRYQVTQFGKPVTLSCSQTLNHNVMYWYQQKSSQAPKLLFHYYDKDFNNEADTPDNFQSRRPNTSFCFLDIRSPGLGDTAMYLCATSRALGEQYFGPGTRLTVT.

On this clonotype itself: A much larger clone lies one base from this, so it may be a read error. This chain links TRBV7-2 with TRBJ1-1, with D possibly being TRBD1 (5 bases). CDR1 and CDR2 (germline): SGHTA, FQGNSA. This CDR3 has 16 residues. CDR3 DNA sequence: TGTGCCAGGAGCTTAGCCCATTCGAGGGGGAACACTGAAGCTTTCTTT. Protein: CARSLAHSRGNTEAFF.

The rearrangement links TRBV29-1 to TRBJ2-7; 7 bases agree with TRBD1. The CDR3 is made up of 15 amino acids. CDR1 and CDR2 from the germline V gene are SQVTM and ANQGSEA. V shed 6 bases and J 0 bases; nucleotides not matched to a gene: 11. The CDR3 sequence is CSVKAGTVSSYEQYF. The CDR3 region has the DNA TGCAGCGTGAAAGCCGGGACAGTAAGCTCCTACGAGCAGTACTTC.

This clonotype was detected only once. The CDR3 protein is CASSLGQGAGIETQYF. The CDR3, as DNA: TGTGCCAGCAGCCTGGGACAGGGGGCCGGGATAGAGACCCAGTACTTC. V gene TRBV6-5 combines with J gene TRBJ2-5, with 12 nucleotides matching TRBD1. The germline V gene encodes CDR1 MNHEY and CDR2 SVGAGI. V dropped 6 bases and J dropped 4; count of bases not matched to a gene: 9. The CDR3 runs to 16 residues.

This clonotype came up a few times. In DNA, the CDR3 is TGTGCCAGTAGTATAGTAGCCGGGGGGCTGAGGGCTGAAGCTTTCTTT. Its translation: CASSIVAGGLRAEAFF. This chain connects TRBV19 to TRBJ1-1; weak D call: TRBD1 (6 bases). Trimming left V 1 base short and J 6 bases short, with 18 bases between. CDR3 length equals 16 residues. Germline V CDR1 and CDR2: LNHDA, SQIVND (reference sequence). The full variable domain, with the rest looked up from reference TRBV19 and TRBJ1-1, is DGGITQSPKYLFRKEGQNVTLSCEQNLNHDAMYWYRQDPGQGLRLIYYSQIVNDFQKGDIAEGYSVSREKKESFPLTVTSAQKNPTAFYLCASSIVAGGLRAEAFFGQGTRLTVV.